What follows are 20 T cell receptor beta chains derived from one specimen sequenced in a study of T cells in Graves' hyperthyroidism and ophthalmopathy (dated by TCRdb to 2018 to 2020). To prepare the library, multiplex PCR was applied. Sequenced on an Illumina HiSeq 2000. Amplification of TCR beta CDR3 regions was carried out from RNA transcripts. The first round of RT-PCR for the TCR CDR3 was performed with the HTBI primer set and the Qiagen OneStep RT-PCR kit. Using fastp at Q25 and MiXCR, TCRdb reprocessed the public reads and kept productive beta chains. Rows merge per CDR3 protein into single entries with the most common DNA and genes. For this sample the table gives 350,000 or so distinct CDR3 sequences, of which 15% to 20% were detected only once. Of the sample, 15% to 18% falls within the top ten clones. Source material: blood. All receptors derive from a woman between 40 and 50 years old with Graves' ophthalmopathy.

This clonotype has a count of ten or more. The V call is TRBV19, the J call TRBJ2-5; D is perhaps TRBD1 (5 bases). Trimming cost V 8 bases and J 7 bases, with 14 bases left between them. The CDR3 consists of 12 residues. Germline-derived CDR1 and CDR2 are LNHDA and SQIVND (reference sequence). CDR3 residues: CASSTVRGTQYF. The CDR3 coding sequence is TGTGCCAGTTCGACAGTCCGCGGGACCCAGTACTTC.

This clonotype was seen many times. This chain joins TRBV12-3 or TRBV12-4 and TRBJ1-1; TRBD1 agrees at 9 bases. The CDR3 is made up of 17 amino acids. V dropped 4 bases and J dropped 1; count of bases not matched to a gene: 10. CDR3 loop: CASSSNRNRGRNTEAFF. In nucleotides, the CDR3 is TGTGCCAGCAGTTCCAATCGAAACAGGGGGCGGAACACTGAAGCTTTCTTT.

This clonotype occurred a few times. Relative to the germline gene, one junction end is altered; a read error may explain this. The chain employs TRBV6-2 or TRBV6-3 and TRBJ2-7, with TRBD2 identical over 10 bases. Germline V lookup: CDR1 MNHEY, CDR2 SVGEGT. CDR3 length equals 15 residues. The CDR3 is CVSTARLAGGYEQYF. The DNA of the CDR3 is TGTGTCAGCACGGCTAGATTAGCGGGAGGCTACGAGCAGTACTTC.

V usage is TRBV19 and J usage is TRBJ1-3; possible D gene TRBD1, 6 bases. The CDR3 extends over 15 amino acids. In germline, CDR1 is LNHDA, CDR2 SQIVND (reference sequence). V lost 7 bases and J 0 bases, leaving 13 bases between the germline ends. The CDR3 here is CASIGGDISGNTIYF. CDR3 sequence (DNA): TGTGCCAGTATTGGGGGGGACATCTCTGGAAACACCATATATTTT.

In its sample, this clonotype was seen a few times. The rearrangement links TRBV15 to TRBJ2-5; possible D gene TRBD1, 6 bases. The CDR3 loop spans 16 amino acids. Deletions cut 1 base from V and 4 bases from J, with 16 bases between. CDR1 is LNHNV, CDR2 YYDKDF, per germline (reference sequence). The CDR3 here is CATSRAFDRRRETQYF. CDR3 DNA: TGTGCCACCAGCAGAGCGTTCGACAGGCGGAGAGAGACCCAGTACTTC.

The table lists this clonotype with many counts. The chain employs TRBV9 and TRBJ2-7; D remains ambiguous. V dropped 0 bases and J dropped 3 bases, with 7 bases sitting between them. This CDR3 is 13 amino acids long. CDR1 is SGDLS and CDR2 is YYNGEE in the germline V gene. CDR3 sequence reads: CASSVGGNYEQYF. The CDR3 nucleotides read TGTGCCAGCAGCGTAGGTGGGAACTACGAGCAGTACTTC.

CDR3 sequence: CASSFPTARTLNYGYTF. The CDR3 DNA is TGTGCCAGCAGCTTTCCGACGGCTAGAACACTAAACTATGGCTACACCTTC. This chain connects TRBV11-1 to TRBJ1-2; the D is unclear. The CDR3 totals 17 residues. CDR1 and CDR2 (germline): SGHAT, FQDESV (reference sequence). V was cut by 3 bases and J by 2 bases, with 19 bases left in between.

The chain is built from TRBV5-1 and TRBJ2-6; unclear D gene. From germline, CDR1 is SGHRS and CDR2 YFSETQ. This CDR3 contains 18 residues. The V and J ends lost 0 bases and 1 base respectively, with 14 bases between them. CDR3 region: CASSLAIGAISGANVLTF. The CDR3, as DNA: TGCGCCAGCAGCTTGGCCATTGGAGCCATATCTGGGGCCAACGTCCTGACTTTC. The full variable domain, rest sourced from reference TRBV5-1 and TRBJ2-6, is KAGVTQTPRYLIKTRGQQVTLSCSPISGHRSVSWYQQTPGQGLQFLFEYFSETQRNKGNFPGRFSGRQFSNSRSEMNVSTLELGDSALYLCASSLAIGAISGANVLTFGAGSRLTVL.

This clonotype was seen at least ten times. This chain connects TRBV7-9 to TRBJ2-7; D is undetermined. Between the trimmed V and J ends, which lost 7 bases and 6 bases, there was a span of 10 bases. This CDR3 has 11 amino acids. Per the germline V gene, CDR1 is SEHNR and CDR2 is FQNEAQ (reference sequence). The CDR3 region is CASTLSGEQYF. The DNA of the CDR3 is TGTGCCAGCACCCTGTCGGGCGAGCAGTACTTC.

In its sample, this clonotype was seen a few times. This chain joins TRBV20-1 and TRBJ1-2; D is unresolved. This CDR3 spans 10 amino acids. Trimming cost V 7 bases and J 7 bases, with 10 bases left between them. The germline V gene has CDR1 DFQATT and CDR2 SNEGSKA (reference sequence). This CDR3 reads CSEKLGGYTF. CDR3 DNA: TGCAGTGAAAAGTTGGGTGGCTACACCTTC.

In its sample, this clonotype was seen a few times. V is TRBV7-8 and J is TRBJ1-1; no clear D. With 0 bases removed from V and 4 bases from J, the gap between germline ends came to 15 bases. From germline, CDR1 is SGHVS and CDR2 FQNEAQ. The CDR3 length is 16 residues. The CDR3 reads CASSLAVIDYVTEAFF. DNA of the CDR3: TGTGCCAGCAGCTTAGCGGTAATTGATTACGTCACTGAAGCTTTCTTT.

This clonotype occurred many times. The chain links TRBV29-1 to TRBJ1-2, with D possibly TRBD1 on 5 matching bases. V was clipped by 5 bases and J by 7 bases, with 17 bases between them. CDR3 size: 13 residues. The germline V gene encodes CDR1 SQVTM and CDR2 ANQGSEA. CDR3 coding DNA: TGCAGCGTTCCAACGACAGCGTTGGGTGGCTACACCTTC. This translates into CSVPTTALGGYTF.

The table lists this clonotype with many counts. The V gene is TRBV28, the J gene TRBJ1-6; 8 nucleotides agree with TRBD1. Germline V lookup: CDR1 MDHEN, CDR2 SYDVKM. Trimming cost V 8 bases and J 5 bases; bases outside gene matches: 11. The CDR3 covers 16 residues. CDR3 loop: CASYRTQGADNSPLHF. Written as DNA, the CDR3 is TGTGCCAGCTACAGGACTCAGGGGGCGGATAATTCACCCCTCCACTTT.

This clonotype has a count of ten or more. The chain carries TRBV6-5 and TRBJ1-2, with a possible D match to TRBD1 (5 bases). CDR3 length: 14 amino acids. V was pared by 0 bases and J by 8 bases, with 13 bases between. Germline CDR1 and CDR2: MNHEY and SVGAGI. The chain's CDR3 is CASSYSGTARGYTF. The CDR3 nucleotides are TGTGCCAGCAGTTACTCCGGGACGGCAAGGGGCTACACCTTC.

This clonotype was recorded many times. The V and J genes are TRBV2 and TRBJ2-5, with D possibly matching TRBD1 (6 bases). V lost 3 bases and J lost 5, with 7 bases in between. Germline CDR1 and CDR2: SNHLY and FYNNEI. The CDR3 loop spans 12 amino acids. The CDR3 loop is CASSDRGETQYF. CDR3 coding DNA: TGTGCCAGCAGTGACAGGGGTGAGACCCAGTACTTC.

The V gene is TRBV3-1, the J gene TRBJ2-2, with 8 nucleotides matching TRBD2. This CDR3 region has 15 residues. Trimming took 8 bases from V and 0 from J; bases not matched to a gene: 5. Germline CDR1 and CDR2: LGHDT and YNNKEL (reference sequence). The chain's CDR3 is CASLSGSANTGELFF. The CDR3 DNA sequence: TGTGCCAGCTTAAGCGGGAGTGCGAACACCGGGGAGCTGTTTTTT.

There are many counts of this clonotype. The chain is built from TRBV11-1 and TRBJ2-5; maybe TRBD1 (5 bases). Trimming left V 2 bases short and J 1 base short, with 8 bases between. The CDR3 length is 14 residues. Germline CDR1 reads SGHAT; CDR2 reads FQDESV (reference sequence). The CDR3 region is CASSLQGTQETQYF. The CDR3 DNA sequence: TGTGCCAGCAGCTTACAGGGAACCCAAGAGACCCAGTACTTC.

This clonotype was counted between two and nine times. This CDR3 reads CASSYSHGRRGIGRGYTF. CDR3 nucleotides: TGTGCCAGCAGTTACTCCCACGGGAGGCGGGGGATAGGACGCGGCTACACCTTC. The J gene is TRBJ1-2, the V gene TRBV6-2 or TRBV6-3; tentative D call: TRBD1 (5 bases). The CDR3 is 18 residues long. CDR1 is MNHEY, CDR2 SVGEGT, per germline. Trimming pared 0 bases from V and 8 bases from J, leaving 25 bases between.

This clonotype has ten or more counts. V and J are TRBV2 and TRBJ1-5; 9 nucleotides align to TRBD1. V was pared by 3 bases and J by 6 bases, with 6 bases of the junction left unmatched. The CDR3 has 15 amino acids. The germline V gene encodes CDR1 SNHLY and CDR2 FYNNEI. CDR3 sequence (DNA): TGTGCCAGCAGTGAGGGCGGACAGGGGTTTCAGCCCCAGCATTTT. Translation: CASSEGGQGFQPQHF.

This clonotype has ten or more counts. The CDR3 loop reads CSAEADSSYEQYF. CDR3 coding DNA: TGCAGTGCTGAGGCGGATAGCTCCTACGAGCAGTACTTC. V is TRBV20-1 and J is TRBJ2-7; D call uncertain. CDR1 DFQATT and CDR2 SNEGSKA come from the germline V gene (reference sequence). The CDR3 totals 13 residues. The ends were cut back, 5 bases at V and 0 bases at J, with 11 bases in the middle.